Sequencing of this TCR beta chain was carried out in a study of blood T cell repertoires in COVID-19. As for the study in general: The samples span acute and convalescent COVID-19 from the United States, Italy and Spain.

In the authors' workflow: Counts of nucleated cells, estimated from reference gene primer amplification, were obtained. Profiled with immunoSEQ multiplex PCR; TCRdb holds only in-frame clones, not every one. D and trimming come from the DNA, and the V and J calls and clone size come from that table. The sample lists 87,000 or so clones; around 81% were seen once. Germline V CDR1 and CDR2: LGHNA, YNFKEQ. The CDR3 has 16 amino acids. Trimming removed 0 bases from V and 0 bases from J, with 8 bases in between. The chain recombines TRBV4-2 with TRBJ1-4; D is undetermined. This TCR was recovered from a woman in her 70s with acute or convalescent COVID-19. Specimen: peripheral blood. CDR3 in amino acids: CASSQDFGATNEKLFF. The CDR3 coding sequence is TGTGCCAGCAGCCAAGATTTTGGAGCAACTAATGAAAAACTGTTTTTT.